This is a list of T cell receptor beta chains from one sample in a study of post-analysis software for immune sequencing data. TCRdb ran MiXCR on the PCR reads and lists one entry per CDR3 protein. This table holds roughly 150,000 distinct CDR3 sequences, under 40% found once. This material consisted of blood, taken after autologous hematopoietic stem cell transplantation. Every receptor here comes from a girl between 5 and 17 years old with multiple sclerosis. CDR3s include the opening cysteine and the closing phenylalanine or tryptophan. D genes are given only for firm matches. The size of a clone is reported for some rows only, either as once, few or many, or as a class for expanded clones.

abundance	d_gene	v_gene	j_gene	CDR3aa	CDR3nt
few	-	TRBV29-1	TRBJ1-2	CSVPFGTDYGCTF	TGCAGCGTTCCTTTTGGGACTGATTATGGCTGCACCTTC
-	TRBD2	TRBV5-1	TRBJ2-1	CASRREADNEQFF	TGCGCCAGCAGGCGGGAGGCTGACAATGAGCAGTTCTTC
-	-	TRBV14	TRBJ2-7	CASSQGHYSYEQYF	TGTGCCAGCAGCCAAGGGCACTACTCCTACGAGCAGTACTTC
few	-	TRBV11-2	TRBJ2-1	CASSLGQFSYNEQFF	TGTGCCAGCAGCTTAGGGCAATTCTCCTACAATGAGCAGTTCTTC
few	TRBD1	TRBV10-3	TRBJ2-1	CAISETGTGSYNEQFF	TGTGCCATCAGTGAGACTGGGACAGGGTCCTACAATGAGCAGTTCTTC
few	-	TRBV7-9	TRBJ2-5	CASWTALEETQYF	TGTGCCAGCTGGACAGCTCTCGAAGAGACCCAGTACTTC
-	-	TRBV20-1	TRBJ1-5	CSARSRGRDQPQHF	TGCAGTGCTAGAAGCCGAGGGAGGGATCAGCCCCAGCATTTT
-	-	TRBV7-8	TRBJ2-4	CASSFDRLAKNIQYF	TGTGCCAGCAGCTTCGACAGACTAGCCAAAAACATTCAGTACTTC
few	-	TRBV28	TRBJ1-2	CASSLPGTSTTNYGYTF	TGTGCCAGCAGTTTACCCGGGACAAGTACTACTAACTATGGCTACACCTTC
-	TRBD2	TRBV7-9	TRBJ2-2	CASSTSGSPGELFF	TGTGCCAGCAGCACTAGCGGGAGCCCCGGGGAGCTGTTTTTT
few	-	TRBV11-2	TRBJ2-7	CASSRQENYEQYF	TGTGCCAGCAGCCGGCAGGAAAACTACGAGCAGTACTTC
-	-	TRBV20-1	TRBJ2-7	CSTTDRYEQYF	TGCAGTACAACCGACAGATACGAGCAGTACTTC
-	TRBD2	TRBV7-8	TRBJ2-1	CASSSVAGTRSSYNEQFF	TGTGCCAGCAGCTCCGTAGCGGGAACCCGGAGCTCCTACAATGAGCAGTTCTTC
-	-	TRBV18	TRBJ2-1	CASSPPVRDNEQFF	TGTGCCAGCTCACCACCGGTCAGGGACAATGAGCAGTTCTTC
-	TRBD2	TRBV3-1	TRBJ2-1	CASSPPSGSVNEQFF	TGTGCCAGCAGCCCCCCTAGCGGGAGTGTAAATGAGCAGTTCTTC
-	-	TRBV10-3	TRBJ1-2	CAISESGQYDGYTF	TGTGCCATCAGTGAGTCGGGGCAGTATGACGGCTACACCTTC
-	TRBD2	TRBV6-4	TRBJ2-1	CASSDTEREGSGEQFF	TGTGCCAGCAGTGACACTGAGCGGGAGGGGTCAGGTGAGCAGTTCTTC
-	-	TRBV27	TRBJ1-2	CASSLQPRGYGYTF	TGTGCCAGCAGTTTACAGCCCAGGGGCTATGGCTACACCTTC
few	-	TRBV27	TRBJ2-5	CASRGGARETQYF	TGTGCCAGCAGGGGGGGCGCAAGGGAGACCCAGTACTTC